This T cell receptor beta chain was sequenced in a study of early T cells in non-severe SARS-CoV-2 infection. The wider study: The chains were unpaired, and the sequenced material was bulk RNA from unsorted whole blood. Regarding the study as a whole: Matching against VDJdb likely underestimated virus-specific expansions, favoring anti-spike CD8.

At least ten counts were recorded for this clonotype. Antigen specificity is unknown. Germline lookup yields CDR1 SGHNT and CDR2 YENEEA. This CDR3 is 16 amino acids long. The V segment lost 1 base and the J segment 0 bases; nucleotides outside the gene matches: 3. Unique molecular identifiers tagged individual cDNA molecules. TCRdb re-called the 5' RACE reads with MiXCR, one entry per CDR3 protein. The sample carries 65,000 to 90,000 distinct CDR3 sequences, roughly 12% recorded once. The V and J genes are TRBV11-3 and TRBJ2-1, with 7 bases aligning to TRBD2. Sequencing input: whole blood. This sequence originates from an adult who was a healthcare worker with PCR-confirmed SARS-CoV-2 infection or an uninfected control (not recorded which). The CDR3 DNA follows: TGTGCCAGCAGCTTAGGGGGAGGGTACTCCTACAATGAGCAGTTCTTC. Translating gives CASSLGGGYSYNEQFF.